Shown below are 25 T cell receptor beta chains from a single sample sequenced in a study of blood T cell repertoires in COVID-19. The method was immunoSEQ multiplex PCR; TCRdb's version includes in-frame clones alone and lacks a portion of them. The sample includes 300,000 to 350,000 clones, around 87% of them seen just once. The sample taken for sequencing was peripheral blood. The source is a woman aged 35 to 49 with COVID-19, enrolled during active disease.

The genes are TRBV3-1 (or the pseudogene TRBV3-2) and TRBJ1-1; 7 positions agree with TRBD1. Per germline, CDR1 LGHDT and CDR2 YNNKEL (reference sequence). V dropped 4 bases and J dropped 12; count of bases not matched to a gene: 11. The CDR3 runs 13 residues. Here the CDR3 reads CASSLTGTRVTFF. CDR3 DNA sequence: TGTGCCAGCAGCCTGACAGGGACCAGGGTAACTTTCTTT.

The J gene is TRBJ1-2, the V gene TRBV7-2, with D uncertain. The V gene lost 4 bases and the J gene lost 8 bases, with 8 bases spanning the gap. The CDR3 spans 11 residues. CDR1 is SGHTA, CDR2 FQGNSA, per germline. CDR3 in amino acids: CASSYDRGYTF. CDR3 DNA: TGTGCCAGCAGCTACGATCGGGGCTACACCTTC.

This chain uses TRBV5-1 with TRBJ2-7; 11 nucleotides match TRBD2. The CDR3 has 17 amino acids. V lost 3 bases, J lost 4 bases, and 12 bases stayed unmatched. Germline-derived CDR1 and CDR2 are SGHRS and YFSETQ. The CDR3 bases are TGCGCCAGCAGCTGGTCCTCCACTAGCGGGAGTAAGTACGAGCAGTACTTC. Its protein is CASSWSSTSGSKYEQYF.

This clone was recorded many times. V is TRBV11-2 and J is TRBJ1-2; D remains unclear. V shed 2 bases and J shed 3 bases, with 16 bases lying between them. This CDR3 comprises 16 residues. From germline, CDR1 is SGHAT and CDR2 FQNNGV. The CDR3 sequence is CASSLIIAAPYYGYTF. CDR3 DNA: TGTGCCAGCAGCTTAATTATAGCAGCACCCTACTATGGCTACACCTTC.

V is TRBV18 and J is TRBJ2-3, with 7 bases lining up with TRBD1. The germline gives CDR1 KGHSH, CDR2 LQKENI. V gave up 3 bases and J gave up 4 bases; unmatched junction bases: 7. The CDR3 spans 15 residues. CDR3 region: CASSPSTGRADTQYF. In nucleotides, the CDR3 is TGTGCCAGCTCACCCTCGACAGGGCGGGCAGATACGCAGTATTTT.

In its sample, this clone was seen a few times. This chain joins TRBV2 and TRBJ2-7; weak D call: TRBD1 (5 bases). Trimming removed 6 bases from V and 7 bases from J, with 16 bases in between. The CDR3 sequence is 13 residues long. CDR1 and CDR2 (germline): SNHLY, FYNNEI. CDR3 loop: CASRRNRPEEQYF. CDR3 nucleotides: TGTGCCAGCAGAAGGAACAGGCCGGAGGAGCAGTACTTC.

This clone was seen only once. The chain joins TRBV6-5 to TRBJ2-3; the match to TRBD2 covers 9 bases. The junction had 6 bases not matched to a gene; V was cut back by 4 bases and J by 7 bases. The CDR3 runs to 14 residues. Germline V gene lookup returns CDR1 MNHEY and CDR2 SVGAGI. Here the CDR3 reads CASSLAGAVNTQYF. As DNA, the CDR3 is TGTGCCAGCAGTTTAGCGGGAGCGGTGAATACGCAGTATTTT.

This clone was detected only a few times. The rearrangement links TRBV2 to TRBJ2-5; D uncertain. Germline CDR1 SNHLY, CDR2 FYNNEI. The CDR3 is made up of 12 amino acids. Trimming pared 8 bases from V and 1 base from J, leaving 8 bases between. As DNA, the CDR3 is TGTGCCAGCTCGAGGATCCAAGAGACCCAGTACTTC. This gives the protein CASSRIQETQYF.

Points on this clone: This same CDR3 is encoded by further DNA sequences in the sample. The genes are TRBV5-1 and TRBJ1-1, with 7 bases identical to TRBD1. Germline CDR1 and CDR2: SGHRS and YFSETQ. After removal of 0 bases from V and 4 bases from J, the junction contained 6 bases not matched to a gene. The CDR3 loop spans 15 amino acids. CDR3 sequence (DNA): TGCGCCAGCAGCTTGGATGGGCAGGGGGGCACTGAAGCTTTCTTT. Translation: CASSLDGQGGTEAFF.

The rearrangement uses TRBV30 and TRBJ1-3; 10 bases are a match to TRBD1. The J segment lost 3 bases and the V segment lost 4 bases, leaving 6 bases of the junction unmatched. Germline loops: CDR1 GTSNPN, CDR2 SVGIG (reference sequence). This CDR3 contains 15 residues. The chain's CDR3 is CAWTLDRGLGNTIYF. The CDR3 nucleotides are TGTGCCTGGACCTTAGACAGGGGGCTTGGAAACACCATATATTTT.

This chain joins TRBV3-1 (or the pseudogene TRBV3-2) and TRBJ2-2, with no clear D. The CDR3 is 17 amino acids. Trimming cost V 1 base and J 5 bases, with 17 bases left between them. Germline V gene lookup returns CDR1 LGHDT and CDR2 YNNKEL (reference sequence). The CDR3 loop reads CASSQVNGPLGTGELFF. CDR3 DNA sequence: TGTGCCAGCAGCCAAGTAAATGGGCCACTCGGAACCGGGGAGCTGTTTTTT.

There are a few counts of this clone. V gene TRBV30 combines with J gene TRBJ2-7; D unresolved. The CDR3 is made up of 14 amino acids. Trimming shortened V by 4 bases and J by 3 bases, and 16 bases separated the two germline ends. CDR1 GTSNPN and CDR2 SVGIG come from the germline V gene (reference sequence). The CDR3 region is CAWNTNPSDYEQYF. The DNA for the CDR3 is TGTGCCTGGAATACTAACCCCTCAGACTACGAGCAGTACTTC.

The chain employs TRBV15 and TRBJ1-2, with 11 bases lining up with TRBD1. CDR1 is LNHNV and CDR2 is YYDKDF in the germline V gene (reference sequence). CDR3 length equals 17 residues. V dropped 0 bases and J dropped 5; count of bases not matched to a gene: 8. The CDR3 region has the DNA TGTGCCACCAGCAGAGATCTTATAGGACAGGGGGCGTATGGCTACACCTTC. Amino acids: CATSRDLIGQGAYGYTF.

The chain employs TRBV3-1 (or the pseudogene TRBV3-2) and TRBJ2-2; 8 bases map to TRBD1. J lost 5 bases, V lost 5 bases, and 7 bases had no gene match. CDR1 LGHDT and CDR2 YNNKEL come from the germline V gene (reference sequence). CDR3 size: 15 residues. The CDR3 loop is CASSYGQGSTGELFF. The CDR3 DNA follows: TGTGCCAGCAGCTACGGACAGGGTAGTACCGGGGAGCTGTTTTTT.

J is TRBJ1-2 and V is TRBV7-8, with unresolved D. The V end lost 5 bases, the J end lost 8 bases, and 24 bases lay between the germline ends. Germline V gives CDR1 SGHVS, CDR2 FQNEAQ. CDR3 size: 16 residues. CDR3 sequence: CASSPRIAGPPKGYTF. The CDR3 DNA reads TGTGCCAGCAGCCCAAGGATTGCGGGCCCGCCAAAGGGCTACACCTTC.

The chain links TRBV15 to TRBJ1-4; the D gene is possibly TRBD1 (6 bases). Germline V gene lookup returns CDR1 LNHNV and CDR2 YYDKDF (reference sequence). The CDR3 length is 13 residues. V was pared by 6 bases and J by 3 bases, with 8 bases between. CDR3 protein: CATRGGANEKLFF. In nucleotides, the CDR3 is TGTGCCACCAGAGGGGGAGCTAATGAAAAACTGTTTTTT.

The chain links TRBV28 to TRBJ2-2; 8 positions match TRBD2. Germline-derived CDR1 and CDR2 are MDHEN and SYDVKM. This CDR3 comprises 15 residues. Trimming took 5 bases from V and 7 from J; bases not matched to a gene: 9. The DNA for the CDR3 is TGTGCCAGCAGTGCCCTCCGGGGGGGTGGCGGGGAGCTGTTTTTT. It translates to CASSALRGGGGELFF.

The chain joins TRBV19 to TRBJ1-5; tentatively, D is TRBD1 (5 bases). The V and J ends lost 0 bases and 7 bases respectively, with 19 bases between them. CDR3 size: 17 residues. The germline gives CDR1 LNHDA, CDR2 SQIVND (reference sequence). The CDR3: CASSIDLTGPRGQPQHF. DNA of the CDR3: TGTGCCAGTAGTATAGATCTTACGGGCCCGCGGGGGCAGCCCCAGCATTTT.

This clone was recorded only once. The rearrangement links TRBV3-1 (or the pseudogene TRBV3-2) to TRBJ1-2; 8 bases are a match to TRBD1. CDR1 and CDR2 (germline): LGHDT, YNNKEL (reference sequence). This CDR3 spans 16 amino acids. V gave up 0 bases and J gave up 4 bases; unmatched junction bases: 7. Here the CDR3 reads CASSQDSRTGIYGYTF. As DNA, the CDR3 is TGTGCCAGCAGCCAAGATTCCAGGACAGGGATCTATGGCTACACCTTC.

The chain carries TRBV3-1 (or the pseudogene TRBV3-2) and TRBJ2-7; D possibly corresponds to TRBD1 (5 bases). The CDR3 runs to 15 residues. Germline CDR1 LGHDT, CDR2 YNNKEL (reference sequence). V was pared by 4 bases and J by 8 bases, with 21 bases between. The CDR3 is CASSPRTQGSTKQYF. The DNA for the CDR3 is TGTGCCAGCAGCCCTAGGACCCAGGGATCTACGAAGCAGTACTTC.

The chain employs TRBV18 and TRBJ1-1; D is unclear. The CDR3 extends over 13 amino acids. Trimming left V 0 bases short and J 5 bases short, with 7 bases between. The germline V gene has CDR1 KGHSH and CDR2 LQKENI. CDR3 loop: CASSPPGRTEAFF. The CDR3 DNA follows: TGTGCCAGCTCACCACCGGGGAGAACTGAAGCTTTCTTT.

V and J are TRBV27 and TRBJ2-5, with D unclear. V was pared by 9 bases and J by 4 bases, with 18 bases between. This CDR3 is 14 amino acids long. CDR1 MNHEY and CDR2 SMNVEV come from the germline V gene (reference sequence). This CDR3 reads CASSRPGLRETQYF. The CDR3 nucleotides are TGTGCCAGTTCCCGTCCTGGTCTGAGAGAGACCCAGTACTTC.

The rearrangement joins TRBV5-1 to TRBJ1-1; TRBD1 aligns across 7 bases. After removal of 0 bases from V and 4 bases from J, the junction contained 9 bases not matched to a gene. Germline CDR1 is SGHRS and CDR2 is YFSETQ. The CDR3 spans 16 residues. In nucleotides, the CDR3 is TGCGCCAGCAGCTTGGCCTCAGGGGGGCGCGCCACTGAAGCTTTCTTT. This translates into CASSLASGGRATEAFF.

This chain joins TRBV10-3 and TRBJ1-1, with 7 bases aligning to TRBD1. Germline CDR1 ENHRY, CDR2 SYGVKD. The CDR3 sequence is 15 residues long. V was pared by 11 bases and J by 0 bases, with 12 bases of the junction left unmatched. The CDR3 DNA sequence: TGTGCCTTCCGACAGGGCCCCTCCATGAACACTGAAGCTTTCTTT. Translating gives CAFRQGPSMNTEAFF.

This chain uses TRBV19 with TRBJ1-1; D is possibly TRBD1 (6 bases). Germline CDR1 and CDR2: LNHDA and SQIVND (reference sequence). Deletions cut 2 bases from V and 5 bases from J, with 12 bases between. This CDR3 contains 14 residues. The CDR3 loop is CASSIRGAETEAFF. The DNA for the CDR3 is TGTGCCAGTAGTATACGGGGGGCTGAGACTGAAGCTTTCTTT.